Listed below are T cell receptor beta chains from one sample, sequenced in a study of CD8+ T cells in alopecia areata. Some clones are missing from TCRdb's copy, which holds only in-frame ones; the method was immunoSEQ multiplex PCR. The profile shows approximately 66,000 clones, approximately 64% of them singletons. The sample consisted of CD8+ T cells sorted from blood, taken at week 0. The source of these receptors is a human donor with alopecia areata. The CDR3 runs from the conserved cysteine through the conserved F or W. A D gene is named only where the DNA matches it firmly. Rows give clone size only sometimes, using once, few, many, or a class for an expanded clone.

J: TRBJ1-1; V: TRBV30; D: -; size: -; CDR3: CAWSVRTGLYTEAFF
J: TRBJ2-2; V: TRBV30; D: -; size: -; CDR3: CAWSVSGELFF
J: TRBJ2-7; V: TRBV28; D: TRBD2; size: -; CDR3: CASSLWTSVGEQYF
J: TRBJ1-1; V: TRBV2; D: -; size: few; CDR3: CASSDNGDIEAFF
J: TRBJ2-2; V: TRBV15; D: -; size: once; CDR3: CATSRDEGGGELFF
J: TRBJ2-7; V: TRBV7-2; D: -; size: -; CDR3: CASSYGRHSYEQYF
J: TRBJ2-2; V: TRBV30; D: -; size: few; CDR3: CAWSGLSGELFF
J: TRBJ1-1; V: TRBV19; D: TRBD1; size: -; CDR3: CASIGTVEAFF
J: TRBJ2-6; V: TRBV5-4; D: -; size: -; CDR3: CASSLGGTGANVLTF
J: TRBJ1-1; V: TRBV11-2; D: -; size: -; CDR3: CASSLVQEVNTEAFF
J: TRBJ2-1; V: TRBV28; D: -; size: many; CDR3: CASSSGGDEQFF
J: TRBJ2-3; V: TRBV9; D: -; size: -; CDR3: CASSAPRFAAQYF
J: TRBJ2-1; V: TRBV13; D: TRBD2; size: many; CDR3: CASSLPTSGSYNEQFF
J: TRBJ2-7; V: TRBV5-1; D: -; size: -; CDR3: CASSGNRQVPEYEQYF
J: TRBJ1-1; V: TRBV4-3; D: -; size: few; CDR3: CASSQEAGNTEAFF
J: TRBJ2-1; V: TRBV6-5; D: -; size: few; CDR3: CASSYGQEGNEQFF
J: TRBJ1-2; V: TRBV29-1; D: -; size: -; CDR3: CSVEVEGANYGYTF
J: TRBJ1-4; V: TRBV14; D: -; size: medium-sized; CDR3: CASSQEAEKLFF
J: TRBJ2-7; V: TRBV27; D: -; size: -; CDR3: CASSGLLPPDEQYF
J: TRBJ1-2; V: TRBV27; D: -; size: -; CDR3: CASSLYQGSYGYTF
J: TRBJ1-2; V: TRBV30; D: -; size: -; CDR3: CAWSWGAETYGYTF
J: TRBJ2-5; V: TRBV28; D: TRBD2; size: -; CDR3: CASTAGSETQYF
J: TRBJ2-3; V: TRBV4-1; D: -; size: few; CDR3: CASSRTVSSTDTQYF
J: TRBJ2-7; V: TRBV5-6; D: -; size: -; CDR3: CATRDSHTYEQYF
J: TRBJ2-1; V: TRBV28; D: -; size: -; CDR3: CASSGGLAASYNEQFF
J: TRBJ2-1; V: TRBV29-1; D: TRBD1; size: -; CDR3: CSVLGQGTYNEQFF
J: TRBJ2-7; V: TRBV29-1; D: -; size: -; CDR3: CSGNQGGEQYF
J: TRBJ2-7; V: TRBV29-1; D: -; size: -; CDR3: CSVDRVGDSYEQYF
J: TRBJ2-1; V: TRBV7-9; D: -; size: -; CDR3: CASSPISGPDEQFF
J: TRBJ2-7; V: TRBV11-2; D: -; size: few; CDR3: CASSPTGTVYEQYF
J: TRBJ1-5; V: TRBV5-1; D: -; size: -; CDR3: CASSQTGNQPQHF
J: TRBJ2-7; V: TRBV27; D: TRBD2; size: -; CDR3: CASLVPLAGGNYEQYF
J: TRBJ2-1; V: TRBV27; D: TRBD2; size: -; CDR3: CGCGGGLTEQFF
J: TRBJ2-7; V: TRBV30; D: TRBD1; size: once; CDR3: CAWRETGRYEQYF
J: TRBJ2-5; V: TRBV11-2; D: -; size: -; CDR3: CASSSTGLQETQYF
J: TRBJ1-1; V: TRBV27; D: TRBD1; size: many; CDR3: CASSLDRGSEAFF
J: TRBJ2-1; V: TRBV25-1; D: -; size: few; CDR3: CASSGGLQGYEQFF
J: TRBJ2-3; V: TRBV10-3; D: TRBD1; size: -; CDR3: CAISLGQASTDTQYF
J: TRBJ1-2; V: TRBV29-1; D: -; size: -; CDR3: CSVVGQGRSGYTF
J: TRBJ2-7; V: TRBV7-9; D: TRBD2; size: -; CDR3: CASTMRGGRTYEQYF
J: TRBJ1-2; V: TRBV7-3; D: -; size: -; CDR3: CASRWKVDYTF